The 14 T cell receptor beta chains given below trace back to one sample, sequenced in a study of cytomegalovirus exposure and HLA in healthy donors. The PCR used 60 Vbeta and 13 Jbeta primers. Profiling relied on immunoSEQ multiplex PCR, and the TCRdb table lists in-frame clones only, not all of them. The sample lists 62,000 or so clones, 83% seen once, with approximately 4.3% in the top ten. The sample taken for sequencing was PBMCs. The receptors originated from a man aged 25-45 years in good health and CMV-seronegative.

This sequence joins TRBV5-8 and TRBJ2-3; D perhaps matches TRBD2 (6 bases). CDR1 and CDR2 (germline): SGHTS, YDEGEE. The CDR3 runs 14 residues. Trimming left V 10 bases short and J 4 bases short, with 19 bases between. The CDR3 loop is CAGGMGGFSDTQYF. In DNA, the CDR3 is TGTGCCGGCGGGATGGGGGGTTTCTCAGATACGCAGTATTTT.

The chain employs TRBV11-3 and TRBJ2-5; possible D gene TRBD1, 5 bases. The CDR3 has 13 residues. CDR1 SGHNT and CDR2 YENEEA come from the germline V gene. V was trimmed by 6 bases and J by 3 bases, leaving 11 bases between them. The CDR3 sequence: CASSPTGKETQYF. The CDR3 nucleotides read TGTGCCAGCAGTCCTACAGGAAAAGAGACCCAGTACTTC.

The chain combines TRBV30 with TRBJ1-5, with D possibly being TRBD1 (6 bases). The germline V and J ends were trimmed by 1 base and 7 bases, with 20 bases remaining between them. Germline V gene lookup returns CDR1 GTSNPN and CDR2 SVGIG (reference sequence). The CDR3 runs to 16 residues. The CDR3 region is CAWSGYGGATDQPQHF. The CDR3 nucleotides read TGTGCCTGGAGTGGTTATGGGGGCGCGACTGACCAGCCCCAGCATTTT.

The chain uses TRBV5-1 and TRBJ1-5; the D gene is possibly TRBD1 (6 bases). This CDR3 comprises 16 residues. The germline CDR1 and CDR2 sequences are SGHRS and YFSETQ. V gave up 2 bases and J gave up 3 bases, with 15 bases separating them. The DNA for the CDR3 is TGCGCCAGCAGCTTAGAGGGGGGGACCTACAATCAGCCCCAGCATTTT. The encoded protein is CASSLEGGTYNQPQHF. Together with reference TRBV5-1 and TRBJ1-5, the CDR3 gives the full variable domain: KAGVTQTPRYLIKTRGQQVTLSCSPISGHRSVSWYQQTPGQGLQFLFEYFSETQRNKGNFPGRFSGRQFSNSRSEMNVSTLELGDSALYLCASSLEGGTYNQPQHFGDGTRLSIL.

The chain is built from TRBV7-9 and TRBJ2-5; a weak D match, TRBD1 (6 bases). The CDR3 sequence is 14 residues long. Germline values: CDR1 SEHNR, CDR2 FQNEAQ (reference sequence). The V gene lost 1 base and the J gene lost 4 bases, with 10 bases spanning the gap. The CDR3 region has the DNA TGTGCCAGCAGCTTAGTAGGCAGGGGAGAGACCCAGTACTTC. It codes for CASSLVGRGETQYF.

The chain employs TRBV6-1 and TRBJ1-5, with TRBD1 as a possible D gene (5 bases). The CDR3 sequence is 13 residues long. V lost 10 bases and J 6 bases, leaving 16 bases between the germline ends. Germline V gene data show CDR1 as MNHNS and CDR2 as SASEGT. For the CDR3, the DNA is TGTGCCACCAGGGTTGACATGTTTCAGCCCCAGCATTTT. The encoded protein is CATRVDMFQPQHF.

The V and J genes are TRBV15 and TRBJ2-2; TRBD2 is a possible D gene (6 bases). The ends were cut back, 9 bases at V and 0 bases at J, with 11 bases in the middle. Germline CDR1 and CDR2: LNHNV and YYDKDF (reference sequence). The CDR3 extends over 14 amino acids. CDR3 nucleotide sequence: TGTGCCACTAAGGACTACCCGAACACCGGGGAGCTGTTTTTT. Translation: CATKDYPNTGELFF.

V gene TRBV6-1 combines with J gene TRBJ2-5; 10 bases agree with TRBD1. The DNA end is a closer match to TRBJ2-7, so the J assignment may be wrong. Germline V gene data show CDR1 as MNHNS and CDR2 as SASEGT. The CDR3 runs to 14 residues. The CDR3 region has the DNA TGTGCCAGCAGTCCCCGGGACAGGGGCTACGAGCAGTACTTC. This codes for CASSPRDRGYEQYF.

In DNA form, the CDR3 reads TGTGCCAGCAGTTACTTGGCAGGGAACACCGGGGAGCTGTTTTTT. This gives the protein CASSYLAGNTGELFF. This rearrangement joins TRBV6-6 to TRBJ2-2; no clear D. Trimming removed 1 base from V and 1 base from J, with 7 bases in between. From germline, CDR1 is MNHNY and CDR2 SVGAGI (reference sequence). This CDR3 has 15 amino acids.

The J gene is TRBJ2-1, the V gene TRBV6-5; D possibly corresponds to TRBD1 (7 bases). The CDR3 is made up of 15 amino acids. Trimming removed 6 bases at V and 9 bases at J, with 21 bases between. Germline CDR1 reads MNHEY; CDR2 reads SVGAGI. CDR3 DNA: TGTGCCAGCAGCAGGGGGGTAGACTATACGATTGAGCAGTTCTTC. This codes for CASSRGVDYTIEQFF.

The V call is TRBV7-6, the J call TRBJ2-1, with 7 bases that match TRBD1. Trimming removed 1 base from V and 0 bases from J; junction bases left unmatched: 0. Germline V gives CDR1 SGHVS, CDR2 FNYEAQ. The CDR3 loop spans 15 amino acids. CDR3 protein: CASSLGTGSYNEQFF. CDR3 DNA sequence: TGTGCCAGCAGCTTAGGGACAGGCTCCTACAATGAGCAGTTCTTC.

There are a few counts of this clone. The CDR3 loop is CASSLVWVAGGYNEQFF. DNA of the CDR3: TGCGCCAGCAGCTTGGTCTGGGTAGCGGGAGGCTACAATGAGCAGTTCTTC. V gene TRBV5-1 combines with J gene TRBJ2-1, with 10 bases aligning to TRBD2. This CDR3 has 17 amino acids. Germline V gene data show CDR1 as SGHRS and CDR2 as YFSETQ. J gave up 3 bases and V 0 bases, and 6 bases lay outside the gene matches.

J is TRBJ2-3 and V is TRBV5-1, with a tentative D call TRBD2 (6 bases). V lost 0 bases, J lost 1 base, and 9 bases lay in between. The CDR3 sequence is 15 residues long. Germline lookup yields CDR1 SGHRS and CDR2 YFSETQ. The CDR3 here is CASSLAGGRTDTQYF. The CDR3 DNA reads TGCGCCAGCAGCTTGGCCGGGGGTCGCACAGATACGCAGTATTTT.

This chain links TRBV5-4 with TRBJ1-2; 9 nucleotides line up with TRBD1. The J segment lost 8 bases and the V segment lost 4 bases, leaving 9 bases of the junction unmatched. In germline, CDR1 is SGHNT, CDR2 YYREEE (reference sequence). This CDR3 is 14 amino acids long. CDR3 in amino acids: CASSLLGTGMGYTF. Here the CDR3 DNA reads TGTGCCAGCAGCCTTTTAGGGACAGGGATGGGCTACACCTTC.